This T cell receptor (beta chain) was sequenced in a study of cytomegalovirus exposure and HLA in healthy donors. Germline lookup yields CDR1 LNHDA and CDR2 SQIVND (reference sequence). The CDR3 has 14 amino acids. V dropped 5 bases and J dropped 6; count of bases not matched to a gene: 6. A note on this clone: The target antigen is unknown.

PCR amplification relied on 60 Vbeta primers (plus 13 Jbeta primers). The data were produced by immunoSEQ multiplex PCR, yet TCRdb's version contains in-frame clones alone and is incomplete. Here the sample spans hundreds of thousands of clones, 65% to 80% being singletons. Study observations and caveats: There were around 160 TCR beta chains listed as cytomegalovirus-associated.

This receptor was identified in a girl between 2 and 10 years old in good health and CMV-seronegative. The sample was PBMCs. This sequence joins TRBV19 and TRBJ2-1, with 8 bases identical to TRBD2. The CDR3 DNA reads TGTGCCAGTAGTCTACCCGGGGGGGTCAATGAGCAGTTCTTC. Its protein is CASSLPGGVNEQFF.